Shown below are 26 T cell receptor beta chains from a single sample sequenced in a study of T-cell reconstitution after alpha-beta-depleted transplantation in children. The TCRbeta library was prepared with unique molecular identifiers. TCRdb fed the PCR reads into MiXCR, producing one record per CDR3 protein. The sample shows 350,000 to 450,000 distinct CDR3 sequences, over 20% of them seen only once. The material was PBMCs from the stem cell graft donor, obtained from the stem cell graft. These receptors all stem from a human donor who donated a stem cell graft to a child with acute myeloid leukemia.

This chain connects TRBV6-5 to TRBJ2-1; TRBD2 aligns across 12 bases. The CDR3 has 18 amino acids. The V segment lost 0 bases and the J segment 4 bases; nucleotides outside the gene matches: 7. The germline V gene encodes CDR1 MNHEY and CDR2 SVGAGI. The CDR3, as DNA: TGTGCCAGCAGTTACTCCCCACTAGCGGGAGGAGGGTACAATGAGCAGTTCTTC. Encoded protein: CASSYSPLAGGGYNEQFF.

This chain joins TRBV15 and TRBJ1-1; TRBD1 agrees at 7 bases. This CDR3 has 13 amino acids. The V gene's germline CDR1 is LNHNV and CDR2 YYDKDF (reference sequence). V gave up 1 base and J gave up 8 bases; unmatched junction bases: 4. In DNA, the CDR3 is TGTGCCACCAGCAGAGTAGTACAGGGGGAAGCTTTCTTT. This sequence encodes CATSRVVQGEAFF.

This clonotype was counted a few times. Written as DNA, the CDR3 is TGCGCCAGCAAGGAAGGCGCTTCAGATACGCAGTATTTT. Its protein is CASKEGASDTQYF. The V gene is TRBV5-1, the J gene TRBJ2-3; D unclear. The V gene's germline CDR1 is SGHRS and CDR2 YFSETQ. CDR3 length: 13 amino acids. The V gene lost 6 bases and the J gene lost 4 bases, with 12 bases spanning the gap.

In its sample, this clonotype was seen a few times. The genes are TRBV7-7 and TRBJ2-3; TRBD2 matches 7 bases. The germline V gene has CDR1 SSHAT and CDR2 FNYEAQ (reference sequence). The CDR3 consists of 15 residues. Losses at the gene ends were 5 bases for V and 1 base for J; bases not matched to a gene: 6. This CDR3 reads CASSRGSAGTDTQYF. DNA for the CDR3: TGTGCCAGCAGCCGCGGGAGTGCAGGCACAGATACGCAGTATTTT.

The genes are TRBV15 and TRBJ2-7, with TRBD1 identical over 10 bases. Germline CDR1 LNHNV, CDR2 YYDKDF (reference sequence). J was trimmed by 4 bases and V by 0 bases; bases with no gene match: 6. The CDR3 has 16 residues. Written as DNA, the CDR3 is TGTGCCACCAGCAGAGATCGCGGGACAGGGGTTTACGAGCAGTACTTC. Translated, it gives CATSRDRGTGVYEQYF.

This clonotype was observed a handful of times. The rearrangement joins TRBV2 to TRBJ2-1, with 9 nucleotides matching TRBD2. The V gene end was trimmed by 7 bases and the J gene end by 9 bases; junction bases not matched to a gene: 10. The CDR3 is 14 residues long. The germline V gene has CDR1 SNHLY and CDR2 FYNNEI. CDR3 sequence (DNA): TGTGCCAGCATGGGAATAGCGGGAGAGGTTGAGCAGTTCTTC. It yields the protein CASMGIAGEVEQFF.

This clonotype was seen once. V gene TRBV20-1 combines with J gene TRBJ2-7; D gene uncertain. Per germline, CDR1 DFQATT and CDR2 SNEGSKA (reference sequence). Trimming removed 3 bases at V and 2 bases at J, with 11 bases between. CDR3 length equals 13 residues. DNA for the CDR3: TGCAGTGCTAGTTTCGACGCAGCCTACGAGCAGTACTTC. It specifies CSASFDAAYEQYF.

The chain links TRBV4-3 to TRBJ2-1, with 7 nucleotides matching TRBD2. This CDR3 spans 15 amino acids. Per the germline V gene, CDR1 is LGHNA and CDR2 is YSLEER. The trim removed 3 bases at V and 12 bases at J, leaving 14 bases unmatched. This CDR3 reads CASSQGGTTLQAQFF. CDR3 bases: TGCGCCAGCAGCCAGGGAGGGACTACCCTCCAGGCGCAGTTCTTC.

This clonotype was detected ten times or more. The chain links TRBV15 to TRBJ2-1; TRBD2 matches at 9 bases. Germline CDR1 reads LNHNV; CDR2 reads YYDKDF (reference sequence). After removal of 0 bases from V and 6 bases from J, the junction contained 12 bases not matched to a gene. CDR3 length equals 18 residues. The CDR3 is CATSRDRSAGGPVNEQFF. CDR3 nucleotide sequence: TGTGCCACCAGCAGAGATAGGTCGGCGGGAGGGCCGGTCAATGAGCAGTTCTTC.

The rearrangement joins TRBV29-1 to TRBJ2-1; 10 positions agree with TRBD1. There are 16 residues in the CDR3. V dropped 1 base and J dropped 3; count of bases not matched to a gene: 6. CDR1 is SQVTM, CDR2 ANQGSEA, per germline. The CDR3 nucleotides are TGCAGCGTTGAAGTCCAGGGACAGGGGTTCTACAATGAGCAGTTCTTC. Amino acids: CSVEVQGQGFYNEQFF.

The chain is built from TRBV11-2 and TRBJ2-5; TRBD2 matches at 8 bases. Looked up from germline, CDR1 is SGHAT and CDR2 is FQNNGV. Trimming cost V 0 bases and J 5 bases; bases outside gene matches: 5. The CDR3 sequence is 15 residues long. Written as DNA, the CDR3 is TGTGCCAGCAGCTTAGAACTAGCGGAAGTGGAGACCCAGTACTTC. This encodes CASSLELAEVETQYF.

The V call is TRBV7-9, the J call TRBJ2-5; TRBD1 agrees at 9 bases. The CDR3 is 16 amino acids. The V and J ends lost 4 bases and 2 bases, in that order; junction bases with no gene match: 8. Germline lookup yields CDR1 SEHNR and CDR2 FQNEAQ (reference sequence). The CDR3 loop is CASSSSRDRVQETQYF. CDR3 DNA: TGTGCCAGCAGCTCGTCCCGGGACAGGGTACAAGAGACCCAGTACTTC.

V gene TRBV5-6 combines with J gene TRBJ1-1; TRBD1 matches at 9 bases. This CDR3 comprises 20 residues. Per germline, CDR1 SGHDT and CDR2 YYEEEE. V trimming: 4 bases; J trimming: 0 bases; junction bases outside the gene matches: 19. As DNA, the CDR3 is TGTGCCAGCAGCCCAACCGGGACAGGGCCCCCGACGGGGATGAACACTGAAGCTTTCTTT. This gives the protein CASSPTGTGPPTGMNTEAFF.

This rearrangement joins TRBV20-1 to TRBJ2-5; D might be TRBD1 (5 bases). Trimming pared 5 bases from V and 6 bases from J, leaving 16 bases between. There are 13 residues in the CDR3. The V gene's germline CDR1 is DFQATT and CDR2 SNEGSKA (reference sequence). The CDR3 nucleotides are TGCAGTGCTCCACACTCTACAGGAAAGACCCAGTACTTC. Translated, it gives CSAPHSTGKTQYF.

This clonotype was counted only a few times. V is TRBV30 and J is TRBJ2-7; possible D gene TRBD2, 6 bases. The CDR3 is 13 amino acids. Per germline, CDR1 GTSNPN and CDR2 SVGIG (reference sequence). The V end was cut by 4 bases, the J end by 6 bases, with 16 bases between. CDR3 sequence: CAWTYGTFFEQYF. CDR3 nucleotide sequence: TGTGCCTGGACCTACGGGACTTTCTTCGAGCAGTACTTC.

The rearrangement joins TRBV20-1 to TRBJ2-3, with TRBD2 as a possible D gene (5 bases). The V and J ends lost 8 bases and 0 bases respectively, with 12 bases between them. Germline assignment: CDR1 DFQATT and CDR2 SNEGSKA (reference sequence). The CDR3 has 13 amino acids. CDR3: CSFSRDSTDTQYF. The CDR3 nucleotides read TGCAGTTTCTCGAGGGATAGCACAGATACGCAGTATTTT.

The chain's CDR3 is CASSESKGAQYF. The CDR3 DNA follows: TGCGCCAGCAGTGAGTCTAAGGGGGCCCAGTACTTC. V is TRBV10-1 and J is TRBJ2-5; TRBD1 is a possible D gene (6 bases). Germline values: CDR1 WNHNN, CDR2 SYGVQD (reference sequence). V lost 0 bases, J lost 9 bases, and 8 bases lay in between. The CDR3 totals 12 residues.

This clonotype was seen a handful of times. The V gene is TRBV5-1, the J gene TRBJ2-1, with a weak D call TRBD2 (5 bases). The germline V gene encodes CDR1 SGHRS and CDR2 YFSETQ. There are 15 residues in the CDR3. Trimming left V 3 bases short and J 3 bases short, with 13 bases between. CDR3: CASSYEPGIYNEQFF. The CDR3 DNA reads as TGCGCCAGCAGCTACGAACCGGGGATCTACAATGAGCAGTTCTTC.

This clonotype has ten or more counts. The CDR3 loop reads CSVLANYEQYF. The DNA of the CDR3 is TGCAGCGTACTAGCGAACTACGAGCAGTACTTC. The rearrangement links TRBV29-1 to TRBJ2-7; 7 nucleotides agree with TRBD2. Germline V CDR1 and CDR2: SQVTM, ANQGSEA. The CDR3 spans 11 residues. V lost 6 bases and J lost 3; bases outside the gene matches: 2.

The rearrangement links TRBV10-1 to TRBJ2-2; 10 nucleotides match TRBD2. Trimming cost V 5 bases and J 1 base; bases outside gene matches: 4. The CDR3 consists of 16 residues. Germline loops: CDR1 WNHNN, CDR2 SYGVQD (reference sequence). The DNA of the CDR3 is TGCGCCAGCAGTCCTAGCGGGAGAGGGAACACCGGGGAGCTGTTTTTT. Its protein is CASSPSGRGNTGELFF.

This clonotype was seen more than once but under ten times. The V and J genes are TRBV20-1 and TRBJ1-2; D is uncertain. The CDR3 is made up of 12 amino acids. V was shortened by 3 bases and J by 6 bases, with 11 bases between the two germline ends. The germline gives CDR1 DFQATT, CDR2 SNEGSKA (reference sequence). The CDR3 reads CSARTSGDGYTF. CDR3 nucleotides: TGCAGTGCTAGGACATCTGGCGATGGCTACACCTTC.

This CDR3 is CASTRQAFTSEQYF. In nucleotides, the CDR3 is TGTGCCAGCACGAGACAGGCTTTTACCTCCGAGCAGTACTTC. This chain uses TRBV12-3 or TRBV12-4 with TRBJ2-7, with D maybe TRBD1 (6 bases). V gave up 7 bases and J gave up 6 bases, with 19 bases separating them. The CDR3 sequence is 14 residues long.

The genes are TRBV28 and TRBJ2-5, with D possibly TRBD1 on 6 matching bases. This CDR3 has 14 amino acids. In germline, CDR1 is MDHEN, CDR2 SYDVKM. Trimming took 6 bases from V and 0 from J, leaving 11 bases between them. The CDR3, as DNA: TGTGCCAGCAGAAGACAGGCAGACCAAGAGACCCAGTACTTC. Protein: CASRRQADQETQYF.

The chain employs TRBV20-1 and TRBJ1-2, with TRBD1 matching 10 bases. V dropped 0 bases and J dropped 5; count of bases not matched to a gene: 9. Germline CDR1 reads DFQATT; CDR2 reads SNEGSKA (reference sequence). The CDR3 has 16 amino acids. The CDR3 sequence is CSARDLTGTGVYGYTF. CDR3 in DNA: TGCAGTGCTAGAGATCTGACCGGGACAGGGGTTTATGGCTACACCTTC.

The chain recombines TRBV7-9 with TRBJ2-6; D gene unclear. The CDR3 is 15 amino acids. CDR1 is SEHNR and CDR2 is FQNEAQ in the germline V gene (reference sequence). Trimming took 3 bases from V and 3 from J, leaving 9 bases between them. CDR3 bases: TGTGCCAGCAGCTTCAAGGGTCGTGGGGCCAACGTCCTGACTTTC. Encoded protein: CASSFKGRGANVLTF.

Many counts were recorded for this clonotype. Written as DNA, the CDR3 is TGTGCCACCAGTGCTAACAGAGTCACCGGGGAGCTGTTTTTT. Protein product: CATSANRVTGELFF. The gene calls are TRBV24-1 and TRBJ2-2; no definite D call. The germline gives CDR1 KGHDR, CDR2 SFDVKD. V lost 5 bases and J lost 4, with 10 bases in between. The CDR3 consists of 14 residues.